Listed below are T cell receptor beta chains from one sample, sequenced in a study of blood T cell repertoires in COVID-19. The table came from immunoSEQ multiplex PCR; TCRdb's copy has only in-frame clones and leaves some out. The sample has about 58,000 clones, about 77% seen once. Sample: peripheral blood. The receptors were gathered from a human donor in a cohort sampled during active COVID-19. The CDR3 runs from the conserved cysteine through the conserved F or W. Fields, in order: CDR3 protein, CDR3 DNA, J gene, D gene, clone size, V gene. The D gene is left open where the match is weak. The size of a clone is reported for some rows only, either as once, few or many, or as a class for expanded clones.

CDR3 protein: CATSDSVSSTDTQYF; CDR3 DNA: TGTGCCACCAGTGATTCGGTATCTAGCACAGATACGCAGTATTTT; J gene: TRBJ2-3; D gene: .; clone size: .; V gene: TRBV24-1
CDR3 protein: CATSLSRNQPQHF; CDR3 DNA: TGTGCCACCTCCCTCAGTCGCAATCAGCCCCAGCATTTT; J gene: TRBJ1-5; D gene: .; clone size: few; V gene: TRBV6-5
CDR3 protein: CASSPGPGGTEAFF; CDR3 DNA: TGTGCCAGCTCACCCGGGCCCGGGGGCACTGAAGCTTTCTTT; J gene: TRBJ1-1; D gene: .; clone size: .; V gene: TRBV18
CDR3 protein: CASSLLSTGELFF; CDR3 DNA: TGTGCCAGCAGCTTATTGAGCACCGGGGAGCTGTTTTTT; J gene: TRBJ2-2; D gene: .; clone size: .; V gene: TRBV11-2
CDR3 protein: CASSLTTTDTQYF; CDR3 DNA: TGTGCCAGCAGCCTCACTACCACAGATACGCAGTATTTT; J gene: TRBJ2-3; D gene: .; clone size: .; V gene: TRBV4-2
CDR3 protein: CASTQSRDRSYEQYF; CDR3 DNA: TGTGCCAGCACTCAGTCCCGGGACAGGTCCTACGAGCAGTACTTC; J gene: TRBJ2-7; D gene: TRBD1; clone size: .; V gene: TRBV18
CDR3 protein: CASSRGGSWGPLGQYF; CDR3 DNA: TGTGCCAGCAGCCGCGGGGGGAGCTGGGGACCCCTAGGGCAGTACTTC; J gene: TRBJ2-7; D gene: TRBD2; clone size: few; V gene: TRBV5-5
CDR3 protein: CASSSQGNIQYF; CDR3 DNA: TGTGCCAGCAGCTCCCAGGGAAACATTCAGTACTTC; J gene: TRBJ2-4; D gene: .; clone size: .; V gene: TRBV6-2/TRBV6-3
CDR3 protein: CASSQGDRENEKLFF; CDR3 DNA: TGTGCCAGCAGCCAAGGTGACAGGGAAAATGAAAAACTGTTTTTT; J gene: TRBJ1-4; D gene: TRBD1; clone size: .; V gene: TRBV3-1/TRBV3-2
CDR3 protein: CASSVNRGIDTGELFF; CDR3 DNA: TGTGCCAGCAGCGTAAACAGGGGGATTGACACCGGGGAGCTGTTTTTT; J gene: TRBJ2-2; D gene: TRBD1; clone size: .; V gene: TRBV9
CDR3 protein: CASENRDRAYEQYF; CDR3 DNA: TGTGCCAGCGAGAACAGGGATAGGGCCTACGAGCAGTACTTC; J gene: TRBJ2-7; D gene: .; clone size: .; V gene: TRBV6-5
CDR3 protein: CASSPRAPSGYTF; CDR3 DNA: TGTGCCAGCTCACCACGGGCTCCGTCTGGCTACACCTTC; J gene: TRBJ1-2; D gene: .; clone size: once; V gene: TRBV18
CDR3 protein: CASSPTGNSGANVLTF; CDR3 DNA: TGTGCCAGCAGCCCAACAGGGAACTCTGGGGCCAACGTCCTGACTTTC; J gene: TRBJ2-6; D gene: .; clone size: .; V gene: TRBV7-3
CDR3 protein: CASSRVEGYGYTF; CDR3 DNA: TGTGCCAGCAGCAGGGTAGAGGGCTATGGCTACACCTTC; J gene: TRBJ1-2; D gene: .; clone size: once; V gene: TRBV5-6
CDR3 protein: CASRPGTGGNTIYF; CDR3 DNA: TGTGCCAGCAGACCCGGGACAGGTGGAAACACCATATATTTT; J gene: TRBJ1-3; D gene: TRBD1; clone size: once; V gene: TRBV7-8
CDR3 protein: CASSSASGFYNEQFF; CDR3 DNA: TGTGCCAGCAGTTCAGCTAGCGGTTTCTACAATGAGCAGTTCTTC; J gene: TRBJ2-1; D gene: TRBD2; clone size: .; V gene: TRBV28
CDR3 protein: CASSSGQSNSPLHF; CDR3 DNA: TGTGCCAGCAGCTCCGGACAGAGTAATTCACCCCTCCACTTT; J gene: TRBJ1-6; D gene: .; clone size: few; V gene: TRBV7-9
CDR3 protein: CASSGRQGHYGYTF; CDR3 DNA: TGTGCCAGCAGCGGTCGACAGGGGCACTATGGCTACACCTTC; J gene: TRBJ1-2; D gene: TRBD1; clone size: .; V gene: TRBV5-4
CDR3 protein: CASSLGQNTYGYTF; CDR3 DNA: TGCGCCAGCAGCTTGGGTCAGAATACCTATGGCTACACCTTC; J gene: TRBJ1-2; D gene: .; clone size: .; V gene: TRBV5-1
CDR3 protein: CATSDPRVSTGELFF; CDR3 DNA: TGTGCCACCAGTGACCCCAGGGTTAGCACCGGGGAGCTGTTTTTT; J gene: TRBJ2-2; D gene: .; clone size: .; V gene: TRBV24-1
CDR3 protein: CASSEFRETQYF; CDR3 DNA: TGTGCCAGCAGTGAATTTCGGGAGACCCAGTACTTC; J gene: TRBJ2-5; D gene: .; clone size: many; V gene: TRBV6-1
CDR3 protein: CASSQINPGDF; CDR3 DNA: TGTGCCAGCAGCCAAATTAACCCAGGGGATTTT; J gene: TRBJ1-5; D gene: .; clone size: .; V gene: TRBV11-3
CDR3 protein: CASSSPGRYNEQFF; CDR3 DNA: TGCGCCAGCAGCTCACCCGGGAGATACAATGAGCAGTTCTTC; J gene: TRBJ2-1; D gene: .; clone size: .; V gene: TRBV5-1
CDR3 protein: CASSELTGELFF; CDR3 DNA: TGTGCCAGCAGTGAACTAACCGGGGAGCTGTTTTTT; J gene: TRBJ2-2; D gene: .; clone size: .; V gene: TRBV25-1
CDR3 protein: CASSILDGNTGELFF; CDR3 DNA: TGTGCCAGTAGTATACTAGACGGGAACACCGGGGAGCTGTTTTTT; J gene: TRBJ2-2; D gene: .; clone size: few; V gene: TRBV19
CDR3 protein: CASSQDGGGRRTGELFF; CDR3 DNA: TGTGCCAGCAGCCAAGATGGAGGCGGGAGACGTACCGGGGAGCTGTTTTTT; J gene: TRBJ2-2; D gene: TRBD2; clone size: .; V gene: TRBV4-2
CDR3 protein: CASSQEPHPEAFF; CDR3 DNA: TGCGCCAGCAGCCAAGAGCCACACCCTGAAGCTTTCTTT; J gene: TRBJ1-1; D gene: .; clone size: .; V gene: TRBV4-1
CDR3 protein: CASSVDAPSSTGELFF; CDR3 DNA: TGTGCCAGCAGCGTAGATGCGCCTTCGAGCACCGGGGAGCTGTTTTTT; J gene: TRBJ2-2; D gene: .; clone size: .; V gene: TRBV9
CDR3 protein: CASGGSGGAYNEQFF; CDR3 DNA: TGTGCTAGTGGTGGTAGCGGGGGGGCCTACAATGAGCAGTTCTTC; J gene: TRBJ2-1; D gene: TRBD2; clone size: .; V gene: TRBV12-5
CDR3 protein: CAWRQGSSPLHF; CDR3 DNA: TGTGCCTGGAGACAGGGGAGTTCACCCCTCCACTTT; J gene: TRBJ1-6; D gene: TRBD1; clone size: .; V gene: TRBV30
CDR3 protein: CASSINPETQYF; CDR3 DNA: TGTGCCAGCAGCATTAATCCGGAGACCCAGTACTTC; J gene: TRBJ2-5; D gene: .; clone size: .; V gene: TRBV5-6
CDR3 protein: CASSSGTGGSNTEAFF; CDR3 DNA: TGCGCCAGCAGCTCTGGGACAGGGGGCTCGAACACTGAAGCTTTCTTT; J gene: TRBJ1-1; D gene: TRBD1; clone size: .; V gene: TRBV5-1
CDR3 protein: CASTELAGVDTQYF; CDR3 DNA: TGTGCCAGCACCGAGTTGGCGGGGGTGGATACGCAGTATTTT; J gene: TRBJ2-3; D gene: TRBD2; clone size: .; V gene: TRBV6-5
CDR3 protein: CASSQGRGAEEKLFF; CDR3 DNA: TGTGCCAGCAGCCAAGGGCGAGGTGCGGAGGAAAAACTGTTTTTT; J gene: TRBJ1-4; D gene: .; clone size: .; V gene: TRBV4-2
CDR3 protein: CASSLTPDREAFF; CDR3 DNA: TGTGCCAGCAGCTTAACTCCCGACAGGGAAGCTTTCTTT; J gene: TRBJ1-1; D gene: .; clone size: .; V gene: TRBV7-8
CDR3 protein: CASSLGSTGPLTGELFF; CDR3 DNA: TGTGCTAGCAGCTTAGGATCTACAGGGCCTCTCACCGGGGAGCTGTTTTTT; J gene: TRBJ2-2; D gene: .; clone size: .; V gene: TRBV7-7
CDR3 protein: CASSSQILYEQYF; CDR3 DNA: TGTGCCAGCAGTTCCCAGATTCTTTACGAGCAGTACTTC; J gene: TRBJ2-7; D gene: .; clone size: many; V gene: TRBV27
CDR3 protein: CASSESGAGQPQHF; CDR3 DNA: TGCGCCAGCAGTGAGTCGGGGGCAGGGCAGCCCCAGCATTTT; J gene: TRBJ1-5; D gene: .; clone size: .; V gene: TRBV10-1
CDR3 protein: CATSRAAGNTIYF; CDR3 DNA: TGTGCCACCAGCAGAGCAGCGGGAAACACCATATATTTT; J gene: TRBJ1-3; D gene: .; clone size: .; V gene: TRBV15
CDR3 protein: CARSLERRHNSYNSPLHF; CDR3 DNA: TGTGCCAGAAGCCTAGAAAGACGGCATAACTCCTATAATTCACCCCTCCACTTT; J gene: TRBJ1-6; D gene: .; clone size: few; V gene: TRBV5-3
CDR3 protein: CASSILTVNSNQPQHF; CDR3 DNA: TGTGCCAGTAGTATTTTAACGGTTAATAGCAATCAGCCCCAGCATTTT; J gene: TRBJ1-5; D gene: .; clone size: .; V gene: TRBV19
CDR3 protein: CASNLAGVAEQFF; CDR3 DNA: TGTGCCAGCAACCTAGCGGGAGTGGCTGAGCAGTTCTTC; J gene: TRBJ2-1; D gene: TRBD2; clone size: .; V gene: TRBV9
CDR3 protein: CAWATGGGQPQHF; CDR3 DNA: TGTGCCTGGGCGACAGGGGGCGGTCAGCCCCAGCATTTT; J gene: TRBJ1-5; D gene: TRBD1; clone size: .; V gene: TRBV30
CDR3 protein: CASSQAGPSGANVLTF; CDR3 DNA: TGTGCCAGCAGCCAAGCTGGCCCCTCTGGGGCCAACGTCCTGACTTTC; J gene: TRBJ2-6; D gene: .; clone size: .; V gene: TRBV14
CDR3 protein: CASGLSTGASYEQYF; CDR3 DNA: TGTGCTAGTGGTTTGTCAACAGGGGCCTCCTACGAGCAGTACTTC; J gene: TRBJ2-7; D gene: TRBD1; clone size: .; V gene: TRBV12-5
CDR3 protein: CASSRGGGKTEKLFF; CDR3 DNA: TGTGCCAGCAGCCGTGGGGGGGGCAAAACTGAAAAACTGTTTTTT; J gene: TRBJ1-4; D gene: .; clone size: .; V gene: TRBV7-2
CDR3 protein: CASSLTGYEQYF; CDR3 DNA: TGTGCCAGCAGCCTGACAGGGTACGAGCAGTACTTC; J gene: TRBJ2-7; D gene: TRBD1; clone size: .; V gene: TRBV27
CDR3 protein: CASSFRTGRNQPQHF; CDR3 DNA: TGTGCCAGCAGTTTCCGAACAGGACGTAATCAGCCCCAGCATTTT; J gene: TRBJ1-5; D gene: .; clone size: .; V gene: TRBV27
CDR3 protein: CAWARQGARETQYF; CDR3 DNA: TGTGCCTGGGCCCGACAGGGGGCTAGAGAGACCCAGTACTTC; J gene: TRBJ2-5; D gene: TRBD1; clone size: .; V gene: TRBV30
CDR3 protein: CATSDRGQGDGETQYF; CDR3 DNA: TGTGCCACCAGTGACCGGGGACAGGGGGATGGGGAGACCCAGTACTTC; J gene: TRBJ2-5; D gene: TRBD1; clone size: .; V gene: TRBV24-1
CDR3 protein: CASSPRGQILVEQYF; CDR3 DNA: TGTGCCAGCAGCCCCCGGGGACAGATTTTGGTCGAGCAGTACTTC; J gene: TRBJ2-7; D gene: TRBD1; clone size: .; V gene: TRBV13
CDR3 protein: CASSYFSPDTQYF; CDR3 DNA: TGTGCCAGCAGCTATTTCTCCCCAGATACGCAGTATTTT; J gene: TRBJ2-3; D gene: .; clone size: .; V gene: TRBV7-9
CDR3 protein: CASSPRPNTEAFF; CDR3 DNA: TGTGCCAGCAGCCCTAGACCCAACACTGAAGCTTTCTTT; J gene: TRBJ1-1; D gene: .; clone size: few; V gene: TRBV7-6
CDR3 protein: CAISGRGGALTGDTQYF; CDR3 DNA: TGTGCCATCAGTGGACGGGGCGGGGCGTTAACGGGAGATACGCAGTATTTT; J gene: TRBJ2-3; D gene: .; clone size: .; V gene: TRBV10-3
CDR3 protein: CSASDRDSGANVLTF; CDR3 DNA: TGCAGTGCTAGTGACAGGGACTCTGGGGCCAACGTCCTGACTTTC; J gene: TRBJ2-6; D gene: TRBD1; clone size: .; V gene: TRBV20-1
CDR3 protein: CASSATSSSGANVLTF; CDR3 DNA: TGTGCCAGCAGCGCTACTAGTAGCTCTGGGGCCAACGTCCTGACTTTC; J gene: TRBJ2-6; D gene: .; clone size: .; V gene: TRBV6-4
CDR3 protein: CASSHNQNTGELFF; CDR3 DNA: TGCGCCAGCAGCCACAATCAGAACACCGGGGAGCTGTTTTTT; J gene: TRBJ2-2; D gene: .; clone size: .; V gene: TRBV4-1